This TCR beta chain came from a study of blood T cell repertoires in COVID-19. Study information: The samples span acute and convalescent COVID-19 from the United States, Italy and Spain. PBMCs, B-cell-depleted T cells, or T cells provided the cDNA or gDNA that made up the material.

This CDR3 is built from 15 residues. Germline values: CDR1 SGHTA, CDR2 FQGTGA. Trimming shortened V by 5 bases and J by 2 bases, and 14 bases separated the two germline ends. Per the original methods: It was from reference gene primer amplification that nucleated cell counts were estimated. The repertoire was sequenced with immunoSEQ multiplex PCR; TCRdb's copy has only in-frame clones and lacks some. That table supplies the V and J calls and clone size; D and trimming were determined from the DNA. This sample has roughly 150,000 clones; about four fifths occur once, and the top ten carry approximately 15%.

This TCR was recovered from an elderly woman with acute or convalescent COVID-19. J is TRBJ2-3 and V is TRBV7-3; tentative D call: TRBD2 (6 bases). Sequenced material: peripheral blood. The CDR3 nucleotides are TGTGCCAGCAGCCCCGGGACTCACCCCACAGATACGCAGTATTTT. This codes for CASSPGTHPTDTQYF.